The source of this T cell receptor beta chain is a study of technical replicates of blood from a handful of donors. V was pared by 4 bases and J by 0 bases, with 18 bases between. There are 17 residues in the CDR3. Germline CDR1 is SGHTS and CDR2 is YDEGEE. The assay was immunoSEQ multiplex PCR, and TCRdb's table has in-frame clones only and misses some. The data hold fewer than 100,000 clones, with around nine tenths observed a single time. The sequence was obtained from a human donor in good health. The V call is TRBV5-8, the J call TRBJ2-3; a possible D gene is TRBD1 (6 bases). The sample was T cells isolated from PBMCs. CDR3 in DNA: TGTGCCAGCAGCATTGCCGGGACATCTACTAGCACAGATACGCAGTATTTT. The encoded protein is CASSIAGTSTSTDTQYF.